Sequencing of this T cell receptor (beta chain) was carried out in a study of blood T cell repertoires in COVID-19 (dated by TCRdb to the early 2020s). As for the study more broadly: Collaborator samples came from the United States, Italy and Spain and covered acute and convalescent phases of COVID-19. The prospective study material was composed of cDNA or gDNA derived from T cells, B-cell-depleted T cells, or PBMCs. Deeply sampled blood TCRbeta repertoires from subjects exposed to, actively infected with, or recovered from COVID-19 were included in the dataset. The repertoires were released in a freely available public database intended as a resource for research on the immune response to SARS-CoV-2. The samples were drawn from two sources: the first 160 participants of the ongoing ImmuneRACE study, and about 1,300 subjects contributed by 6 global collaborators. The sample metadata nearly always contained a de-identified subject ID, COVID-19 status, age in years and sex. Where HLA class I and class II types were available, the types were taken from metadata supplied by the sample provider, not from assay-based typing. What the research found in general, with its limitations: How much clinical and demographic metadata was included differed by source and by participant, and the metadata was provided uncurated.

Notes on this clone: No antigen is known for it. No much larger clone exists at a distance of one base, and base qualities are not known.

Collaborating institutions collected whole blood in K2EDTA tubes following their own protocols. For TCRbeta analysis, collaborators shipped samples in one of three forms: frozen whole blood, isolated PBMCs, or DNA extracted from either of those sample types. TCRbeta CDR3 regions were amplified from genomic DNA using the immunoSEQ Assay, a bias-controlled multiplex PCR. As for how the authors treated the data: Within the assay, amplification of reference gene primers was used to estimate how many nucleated cells each sample contained. To quantify the absolute abundance of each unique TCRbeta CDR3 rearrangement, sequence reads were collapsed and filtered. For each sample, productive Simpson clonality was calculated as the square root of Simpson's diversity index across productive rearrangements. Sourced from immuneACCESS, this table was stored by TCRdb with only in-frame sequences that have V and J called. A share of the clones is absent; for the studies checked, an unresolved V gene accounts for under half, and the remainder has no known explanation. The V and J calls and clone size are taken from that table; D and trimming were inferred from the DNA. The sample has roughly 70,000 clones on record, about 87% of them singletons. About 7% of the sample is held by the ten biggest clonotypes.

The CDR3 numbers 18 residues from cysteine through phenylalanine. The sequence is cut down to CDR3 DNA, 54 bases in frame from base 1. In this chain, TRBV12-2 is recombined with TRBJ2-1; TRBD1 is the table's D call, not checked against the DNA. TRBV12-2 is reported as a pseudogene. This receptor was identified in a woman aged 80 or older with active COVID-19. Source material: peripheral blood. At the DNA level, the sequence is TGTGCAAGTCGCTCTGCCGGGTGGGGCGCGCATCTCTACAATGAGCAGTTCTTC. This codes for CASRSAGWGAHLYNEQFF.